The 27 T cell receptor beta chains below come from one sample, sequenced in a study of T cell repertoires in aging, cancer and after chemotherapy. Peripheral blood genomic DNA, not sorted cells or RNA, was the template. A mixed TRB-A/B primer pool amplified rearranged TRB by multiplex touch-down PCR. Each CDR3 protein gets one entry after TCRdb re-called the multiplex PCR reads with MiXCR. The sample has some 2,300 distinct CDR3 sequences, approximately 24% seen once; the top ten hold 12%. The sequenced material came from blood. These receptors were taken from a human donor in good health.

About this clonotype: A much larger clone differs from this one at a single base, so this may be a read error. The CDR3 end shows no conserved phenylalanine or tryptophan, and so a read error is likely. The chain carries TRBV18 and TRBJ2-7; TRBD2 matches at 13 bases. In germline, CDR1 is KGHSH, CDR2 LQKENI. The CDR3 is 19 amino acids. V shed 6 bases, J shed 0 bases, and the junction held 14 bases outside the gene matches. CDR3 DNA: TGTGCCAGCTCGAACCTAAGGACTAGCGGGGGCCTCCACTCCTACGAGCAGTACATC. This gives the protein CASSNLRTSGGLHSYEQYI.

Within the sample, this clonotype is medium-sized (0.01 to 0.1%). The chain recombines TRBV5-5 with TRBJ1-1, with D possibly matching TRBD1 (5 bases). The V gene's germline CDR1 is SGHKS and CDR2 YYEKEE (reference sequence). CDR3 length: 15 amino acids. Trimming took off 1 base at V and 4 bases at J, with 14 bases between the two ends. CDR3 residues: CASSLSSGLGTEAFF. The CDR3 DNA sequence: TGTGCCAGCAGCTTGTCTTCGGGGCTGGGCACTGAAGCTTTCTTT.

V gene TRBV4-2 combines with J gene TRBJ2-5; TRBD2 is a possible D gene (7 bases). CDR3 length: 17 amino acids. The ends were cut back, 0 bases at V and 7 bases at J, with 21 bases in the middle. The V gene's germline CDR1 is LGHNA and CDR2 YNFKEQ. The CDR3 DNA reads as TGTGCCAGCAGCCAAGAAGAAGGGGGGGGTAGAGGGGGGACCCAGTACTTC. Its translation is CASSQEEGGGRGGTQYF.

The V gene is TRBV20-1, the J gene TRBJ2-3; D is unresolved. From germline, CDR1 is DFQATT and CDR2 SNEGSKA (reference sequence). The CDR3 length is 14 residues. Trimming pared 0 bases from V and 0 bases from J, leaving 7 bases between. The CDR3 here is CSARDQGSTDTQYF. In DNA form, the CDR3 reads TGCAGTGCTAGAGATCAAGGTAGCACAGATACGCAGTATTTT.

Notes on this clonotype: A much larger clonotype is one base distant, so this may be a read error. The J gene is TRBJ2-2, the V gene TRBV6-4, with D perhaps matching TRBD2 (6 bases). This CDR3 comprises 14 residues. Germline V lookup: CDR1 MRHNA, CDR2 SNTAGT. In nucleotides, the CDR3 is TGTGCCAGCAGTGACAGGGGAAACACCGGGGGGCTGTTTTTT. It codes for CASSDRGNTGGLFF.

This clonotype has more than one count but fewer than ten. The gene calls are TRBV2 and TRBJ1-5, with 10 positions matching TRBD1. V lost 5 bases and J lost 1; bases outside the gene matches: 2. Germline CDR1 and CDR2: SNHLY and FYNNEI. The CDR3 totals 15 residues. The CDR3 region is CASSRQGASNQPQHF. The CDR3 DNA is TGTGCCAGCAGTCGACAGGGGGCGAGCAATCAGCCCCAGCATTTT.

This clonotype has just a few counts. This chain connects TRBV7-3 to TRBJ2-2; D is unclear. Between the trimmed V and J ends, which lost 5 bases and 5 bases, there was a span of 9 bases. This CDR3 region has 13 residues. CDR1 is SGHTA, CDR2 FQGTGA, per germline. The CDR3: CASSPGWTGELFF. In nucleotides, the CDR3 is TGTGCCAGCAGCCCTGGGTGGACCGGGGAGCTGTTTTTT.

The sample holds a few counts of this clonotype. The rearrangement joins TRBV7-2 to TRBJ2-5, with D uncertain. The V end lost 5 bases, the J end lost 2 bases, and 9 bases lay between the germline ends. Germline CDR1 SGHTA, CDR2 FQGNSA. The CDR3 spans 13 residues. CDR3 coding DNA: TGTGCCAGCAGCCGTGGGGTTCAAGAGACCCAGTACTTC. Its protein product is CASSRGVQETQYF.

This sequence joins TRBV10-3 and TRBJ1-1, with D possibly being TRBD1 (6 bases). Germline CDR1 reads ENHRY; CDR2 reads SYGVKD. The CDR3 runs to 14 residues. The V end lost 6 bases, the J end lost 2 bases, and 13 bases lay between the germline ends. CDR3 DNA sequence: TGTGCCATCAGCAGGGGACCTTTTAACACTGAAGCTTTCTTT. Its translation is CAISRGPFNTEAFF.

The chain is built from TRBV20-1 and TRBJ2-3, with TRBD1 as a possible D gene (6 bases). This CDR3 region has 16 residues. The V gene's germline CDR1 is DFQATT and CDR2 SNEGSKA (reference sequence). Trimming shortened V by 4 bases and J by 3 bases, and 20 bases separated the two germline ends. CDR3 sequence: CSAIRRQASQTDTQYF. CDR3 coding DNA: TGCAGTGCTATACGACGACAGGCTTCACAAACAGATACGCAGTATTTT.

The chain is built from TRBV5-1 and TRBJ2-5, with 10 nucleotides matching TRBD1. Germline V gene sequence: CDR1 SGHRS, CDR2 YFSETQ. J was trimmed by 5 bases and V by 4 bases; bases with no gene match: 5. The CDR3 spans 14 residues. CDR3 DNA sequence: TGCGCCAGCAGCACCGGACAGGGGGGTGAGACCCAGTACTTC. Protein: CASSTGQGGETQYF.

This chain uses TRBV15 with TRBJ2-7, with 10 positions matching TRBD1. The CDR3 runs to 16 residues. V was clipped by 8 bases and J by 0 bases; unmatched bases: 10. Germline assignment: CDR1 LNHNV and CDR2 YYDKDF (reference sequence). CDR3 region: CATRLTGTGDSYEQYF. The CDR3 DNA is TGTGCCACCCGCCTCACCGGGACAGGGGACTCCTACGAGCAGTACTTC.

In its sample, this clonotype is medium-sized. The rearrangement uses TRBV20-1 and TRBJ2-1; possible D gene TRBD2, 6 bases. Between the trimmed V and J ends, which lost 0 bases and 4 bases, there was a span of 22 bases. This CDR3 has 18 residues. The germline gives CDR1 DFQATT, CDR2 SNEGSKA (reference sequence). This chain's CDR3 is CSARDDRSGALIYNEQFF. For the CDR3, the DNA is TGCAGTGCTAGAGATGATCGTAGCGGCGCCCTCATTTACAATGAGCAGTTCTTC.

This chain connects TRBV6-4 to TRBJ2-7; 8 bases agree with TRBD1. This CDR3 is built from 17 residues. Losses at the gene ends were 5 bases for V and 2 bases for J; bases not matched to a gene: 14. Germline loops: CDR1 MRHNA, CDR2 SNTAGT. The CDR3 region has the DNA TGTGCCAGCAGTAGGAAAGCCCCGGACAGGGTCCCCTACGAGCAGTACTTC. Protein: CASSRKAPDRVPYEQYF.

V usage is TRBV30 and J usage is TRBJ2-5, with 16 bases matching TRBD2. Germline V gene data show CDR1 as GTSNPN and CDR2 as SVGIG (reference sequence). The CDR3 totals 21 residues. Trimming at V came to 7 bases and at J to 6 bases, leaving 26 bases not matched to a gene. The CDR3 loop is CASPGLAGGNTGTGGMKTQYF. The CDR3 bases are TGTGCCTCCCCGGGACTAGCGGGGGGGAACACCGGGACAGGGGGAATGAAGACCCAGTACTTC. The whole variable domain, remainder taken from reference TRBV30 and TRBJ2-5, is SQTIHQWPATLVQPVGSPLSLECTVEGTSNPNLYWYRQAAGRGLQLLFYSVGIGQISSEVPQNLSASRPQDRQFILSSKKLLLSDSGFYLCASPGLAGGNTGTGGMKTQYFGPGTRLLVL.

In the case of this clonotype: The junction departs from germline at one end; a sequencing error may be responsible. This chain connects TRBV4-2 to TRBJ1-1; the D gene is possibly TRBD1 (6 bases). Germline assignment: CDR1 LGHNA and CDR2 YNFKEQ. The CDR3 length is 16 residues. CDR3 amino acids: CASSQEAGDPSSEAFF. Written as DNA, the CDR3 is TGCGCCAGCAGCCAAGAGGCAGGGGATCCGAGTTCTGAAGCTTTCTTT.

This clonotype is termed medium-sized. The chain joins TRBV6-5 to TRBJ1-4; no definite D call. V was clipped by 5 bases and J by 10 bases, with 23 bases between them. The CDR3 length is 16 residues. CDR1 and CDR2 from the germline V gene are MNHEY and SVGAGI. The CDR3 protein is CASSTAPSANPGKLFF. CDR3 nucleotide sequence: TGTGCCAGCAGTACCGCTCCGTCAGCTAATCCGGGAAAACTGTTTTTT.

Note on this clonotype: At one boundary the junction diverges from the germline segment, which might be a read error. The V and J genes are TRBV5-1 and TRBJ2-3; D is perhaps TRBD1 or TRBD2 (5 bases each). The CDR3 is made up of 14 amino acids. CDR1 is SGHRS, CDR2 YFSETQ, per germline. The CDR3 region has the DNA TGTGCCAGAAGCTTCAGGGACGTTGCAGATACGCAGTATTTT. Protein: CARSFRDVADTQYF.

This clonotype is categorized as medium-sized. The chain is built from TRBV19 and TRBJ1-1, with 12 bases lining up with TRBD1. The germline gives CDR1 LNHDA, CDR2 SQIVND (reference sequence). V trimming: 3 bases; J trimming: 2 bases; junction bases outside the gene matches: 7. This CDR3 has 17 amino acids. The CDR3 sequence is CASSISGTGGANTEAFF. The CDR3 DNA reads as TGTGCCAGTAGTATTTCCGGGACAGGGGGCGCAAACACTGAAGCTTTCTTT.

The V call is TRBV6-1, the J call TRBJ1-4; D is possibly TRBD1 (6 bases). V lost 4 bases to trimming and J lost 0 bases, with 9 bases between them. The CDR3 runs 15 residues. Germline V gene data show CDR1 as MNHNS and CDR2 as SASEGT. CDR3 sequence (DNA): TGTGCCAGCAGTGTGGACAGCTCAACTAATGAAAAACTGTTTTTT. Amino acids: CASSVDSSTNEKLFF.

Regarding this clonotype: A single base separates this from a much larger clone, so it may be a read error. The chain links TRBV18 to TRBJ1-1, with TRBD1 as a possible D gene (6 bases). Germline values: CDR1 KGHSH, CDR2 LQKENI. There are 14 residues in the CDR3. CDR3 sequence: CANSPGHMNTEAFF. The CDR3 nucleotides read TGTGCCAACTCACCGGGACACATGAACACTGAAGCTTTCTTT.

The rearrangement joins TRBV20-1 to TRBJ2-3; 9 bases map to TRBD2. The CDR3 contains 16 residues. Germline CDR1 is DFQATT and CDR2 is SNEGSKA (reference sequence). The V gene end was trimmed by 0 bases and the J gene end by 3 bases; junction bases not matched to a gene: 7. The CDR3 region has the DNA TGCAGTGCTAGAGATGTGGGGCTAGCGGGGACAGATACGCAGTATTTT. Translated, it gives CSARDVGLAGTDTQYF.

The J gene is TRBJ1-4, the V gene TRBV7-6; TRBD1 aligns across 9 bases. Germline assignment: CDR1 SGHVS and CDR2 FNYEAQ. The CDR3 has 13 amino acids. V trimming: 5 bases; J trimming: 8 bases; junction bases outside the gene matches: 3. Here the CDR3 DNA reads TGTGCCAGCAGCCTGGACAGGGGCGAAAAACTGTTTTTT. Encoded protein: CASSLDRGEKLFF.

Sample share makes this clonotype medium-sized. The chain links TRBV18 to TRBJ1-4; the D is unclear. Trimming shortened V by 4 bases and J by 3 bases, and 6 bases separated the two germline ends. The CDR3 is 13 residues long. Germline CDR1 reads KGHSH; CDR2 reads LQKENI. This CDR3 reads CASSLDANEKLFF. CDR3 DNA sequence: TGTGCCAGCTCACTGGATGCTAATGAAAAACTGTTTTTT.

The CDR3 DNA is TGTGCCAGCAGCTTGAGGGGACAGGGGACACAAGAGACCCAGTACTTC. It is translated as CASSLRGQGTQETQYF. The V call is TRBV5-6, the J call TRBJ2-5, with 10 bases identical to TRBD1. V lost 1 base and J lost 2; bases outside the gene matches: 5. This CDR3 has 16 residues. Per the germline V gene, CDR1 is SGHDT and CDR2 is YYEEEE.

The chain couples TRBV2 to TRBJ2-7; D perhaps matches TRBD1 (6 bases). Germline V gene lookup returns CDR1 SNHLY and CDR2 FYNNEI. The CDR3 extends over 14 amino acids. Trimming cost V 3 bases and J 0 bases, with 9 bases left between them. DNA of the CDR3: TGTGCCAGCAGTGATCAGGGGTACTCCTACGAGCAGTACTTC. Translation gives CASSDQGYSYEQYF.

This clonotype has only one observation. V and J are TRBV7-2 and TRBJ1-1; D is undetermined. This CDR3 comprises 15 residues. Looked up from germline, CDR1 is SGHTA and CDR2 is FQGNSA. V gave up 1 base and J gave up 5 bases, with 14 bases separating them. The CDR3 nucleotides read TGTGCCAGCAGCTTAGATCCCTCTTGGAATACTGAAGCTTTCTTT. Translation gives CASSLDPSWNTEAFF. Looking up the rest from reference TRBV7-2 and TRBJ1-1 gives the full variable domain: GAGVSQSPSNKVTEKGKDVELRCDPISGHTALYWYRQSLGQGLEFLIYFQGNSAPDKSGLPSDRFSAERTGGSVSTLTIQRTQQEDSAVYLCASSLDPSWNTEAFFGQGTRLTVV.